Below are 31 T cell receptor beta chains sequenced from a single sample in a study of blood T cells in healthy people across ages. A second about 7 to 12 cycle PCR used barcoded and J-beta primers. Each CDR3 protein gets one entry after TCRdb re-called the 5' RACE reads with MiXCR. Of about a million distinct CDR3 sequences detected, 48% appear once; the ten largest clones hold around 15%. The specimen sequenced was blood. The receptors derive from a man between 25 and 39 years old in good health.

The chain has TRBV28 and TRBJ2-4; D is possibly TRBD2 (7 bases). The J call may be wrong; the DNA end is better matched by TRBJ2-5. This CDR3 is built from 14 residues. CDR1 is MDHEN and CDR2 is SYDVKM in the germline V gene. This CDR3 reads CASTLRGGVETQYF. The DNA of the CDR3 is TGTGCCAGCACCCTAAGGGGGGGCGTGGAGACCCAGTACTTC.

CDR3 region: CASSVKGGETQYF. Here the CDR3 DNA reads TGTGCCAGCAGTGTGAAGGGAGGTGAGACCCAGTACTTC. J is TRBJ2-5 and V is TRBV7-2; D perhaps matches TRBD2 (6 bases). The CDR3 is 13 amino acids. Germline V gives CDR1 SGHTA, CDR2 FQGNSA. V shed 6 bases and J shed 5 bases, with 13 bases lying between them.

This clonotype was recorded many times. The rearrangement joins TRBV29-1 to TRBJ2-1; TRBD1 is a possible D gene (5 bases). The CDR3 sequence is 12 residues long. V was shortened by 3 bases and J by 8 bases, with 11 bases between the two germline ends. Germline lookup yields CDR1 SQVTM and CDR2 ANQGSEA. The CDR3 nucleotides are TGCAGCGTTGATAGGGGAATAGATGAGCAGTTCTTC. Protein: CSVDRGIDEQFF.

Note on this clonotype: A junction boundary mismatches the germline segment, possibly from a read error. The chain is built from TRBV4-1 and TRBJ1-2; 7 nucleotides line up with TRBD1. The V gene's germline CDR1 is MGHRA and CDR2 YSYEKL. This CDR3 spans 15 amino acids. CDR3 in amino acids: CASSQEGTVRYGYIF. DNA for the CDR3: TGCGCCAGCAGCCAAGAGGGGACAGTCCGCTATGGCTACATCTTC.

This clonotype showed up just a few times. The CDR3 DNA reads TGTGCCAGCAGTGACGAGACAGGGGAAGAGACCCAGTACTTC. It yields the protein CASSDETGEETQYF. This chain links TRBV6-8 with TRBJ2-5; 8 bases are shared with TRBD1. Losses at the gene ends were 5 bases for V and 3 bases for J; bases not matched to a gene: 5. CDR1 and CDR2 from the germline V gene are MNHGY and SAAAGT. There are 14 residues in the CDR3.

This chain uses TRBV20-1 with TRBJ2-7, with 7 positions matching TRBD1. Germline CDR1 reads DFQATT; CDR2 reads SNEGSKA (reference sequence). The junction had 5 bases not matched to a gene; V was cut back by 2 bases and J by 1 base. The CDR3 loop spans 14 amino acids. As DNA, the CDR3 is TGCAGTGCTAGATGGCAGGGGGATTCCTACGAGCAGTACTTC. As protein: CSARWQGDSYEQYF.

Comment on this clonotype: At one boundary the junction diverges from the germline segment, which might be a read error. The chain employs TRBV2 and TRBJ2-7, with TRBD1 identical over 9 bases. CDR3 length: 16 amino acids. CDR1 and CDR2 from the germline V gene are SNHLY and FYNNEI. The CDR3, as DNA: TGTGCCAGCAGTGAAGCGCTGACAGGGGGGTCCTACGGGCAGTACTTC. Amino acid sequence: CASSEALTGGSYGQYF. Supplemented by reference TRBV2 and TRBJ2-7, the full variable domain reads EPEVTQTPSHQVTQMGQEVILRCVPISNHLYFYWYRQILGQKVEFLVSFYNNEISEKSEIFDDQFSVERPDGSNFTLKIRSTKLEDSAMYFCASSEALTGGSYGQYFGPGTRLTVT.

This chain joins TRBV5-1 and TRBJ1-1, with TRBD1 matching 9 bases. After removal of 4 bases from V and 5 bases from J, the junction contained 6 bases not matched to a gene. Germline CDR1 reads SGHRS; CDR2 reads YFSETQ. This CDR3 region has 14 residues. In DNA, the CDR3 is TGCGCCAGCAGCACCCCGACAGGGGGGACTGAAGCTTTCTTT. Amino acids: CASSTPTGGTEAFF.

CDR3 loop: CASSYAGQGNGGSPDTEAFF. As DNA, the CDR3 is TGTGCCAGCAGTTACGCTGGACAGGGGAACGGTGGTAGTCCCGACACTGAAGCTTTCTTT. This chain links TRBV21-1 with TRBJ1-1; the listed D gene, TRBD1, was not tested against the DNA. TRBV21-1 has pseudogene status. This CDR3 has 20 amino acids.

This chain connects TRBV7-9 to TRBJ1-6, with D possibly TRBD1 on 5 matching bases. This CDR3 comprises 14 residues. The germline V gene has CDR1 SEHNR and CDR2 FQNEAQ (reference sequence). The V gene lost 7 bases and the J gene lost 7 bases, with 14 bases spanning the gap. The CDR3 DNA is TGTGCCAGCACCGCAGGGTTGGGGAATTCACCCCTCCACTTT. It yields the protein CASTAGLGNSPLHF.

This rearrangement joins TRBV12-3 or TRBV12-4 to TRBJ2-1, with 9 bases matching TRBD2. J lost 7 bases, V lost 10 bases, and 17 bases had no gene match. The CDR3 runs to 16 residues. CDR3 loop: CATALAGGPGSNEQFF. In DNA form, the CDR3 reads TGTGCCACCGCACTGGCGGGGGGGCCGGGGTCTAATGAGCAGTTCTTC.

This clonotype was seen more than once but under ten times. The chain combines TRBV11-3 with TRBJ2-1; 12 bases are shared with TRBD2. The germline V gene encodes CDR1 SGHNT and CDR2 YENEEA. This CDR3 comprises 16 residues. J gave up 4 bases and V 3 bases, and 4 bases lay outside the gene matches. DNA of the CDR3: TGTGCCAGCAGCTTCGTTCTAGCGGGGGGGTACAATGAGCAGTTCTTC. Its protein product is CASSFVLAGGYNEQFF.

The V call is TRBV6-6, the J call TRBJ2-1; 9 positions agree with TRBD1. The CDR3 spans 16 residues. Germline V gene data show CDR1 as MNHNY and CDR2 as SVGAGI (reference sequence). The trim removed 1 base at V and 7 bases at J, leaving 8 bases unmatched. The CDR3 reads CASSYLGQGQGNEQFF. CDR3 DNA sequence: TGTGCCAGCAGTTACTTAGGACAGGGGCAAGGGAATGAGCAGTTCTTC.

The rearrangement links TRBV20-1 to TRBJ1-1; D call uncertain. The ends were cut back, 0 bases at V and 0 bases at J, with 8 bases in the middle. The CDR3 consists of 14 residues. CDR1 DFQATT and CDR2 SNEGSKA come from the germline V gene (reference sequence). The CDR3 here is CSARDPGLNTEAFF. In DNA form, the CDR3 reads TGCAGTGCTAGAGATCCCGGGCTGAACACTGAAGCTTTCTTT.

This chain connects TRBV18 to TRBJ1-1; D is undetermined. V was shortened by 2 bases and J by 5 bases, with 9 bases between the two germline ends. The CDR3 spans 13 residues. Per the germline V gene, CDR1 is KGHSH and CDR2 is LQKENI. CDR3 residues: CASSPFERTEAFF. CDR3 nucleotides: TGTGCCAGCTCACCATTTGAGCGGACTGAAGCTTTCTTT. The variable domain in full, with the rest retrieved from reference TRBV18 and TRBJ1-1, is NAGVMQNPRHLVRRRGQEARLRCSPMKGHSHVYWYRQLPEEGLKFMVYLQKENIIDESGMPKERFSAEFPKEGPSILRIQQVVRGDSAAYFCASSPFERTEAFFGQGTRLTVV.

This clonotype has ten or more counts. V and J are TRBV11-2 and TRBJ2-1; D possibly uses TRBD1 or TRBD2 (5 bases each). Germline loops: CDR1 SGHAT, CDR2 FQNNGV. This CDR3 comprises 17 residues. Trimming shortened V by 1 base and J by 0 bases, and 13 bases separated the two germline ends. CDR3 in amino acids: CASSLGFGTRSYNEQFF. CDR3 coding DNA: TGTGCCAGCAGCTTAGGGTTCGGGACCCGCTCCTACAATGAGCAGTTCTTC.

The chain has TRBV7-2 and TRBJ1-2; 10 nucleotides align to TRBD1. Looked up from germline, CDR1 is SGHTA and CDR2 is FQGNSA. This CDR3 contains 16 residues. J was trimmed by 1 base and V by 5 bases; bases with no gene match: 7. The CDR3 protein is CASSPRQGAVNYGYTF. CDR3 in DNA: TGTGCCAGCAGCCCCCGACAGGGGGCGGTTAACTATGGCTACACCTTC.

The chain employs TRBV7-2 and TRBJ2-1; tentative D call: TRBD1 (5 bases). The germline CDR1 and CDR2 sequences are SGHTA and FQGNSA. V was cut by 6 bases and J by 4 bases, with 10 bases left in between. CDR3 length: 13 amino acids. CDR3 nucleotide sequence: TGTGCCAGCAGATCACGACAGTACAATGAGCAGTTCTTC. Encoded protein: CASRSRQYNEQFF.

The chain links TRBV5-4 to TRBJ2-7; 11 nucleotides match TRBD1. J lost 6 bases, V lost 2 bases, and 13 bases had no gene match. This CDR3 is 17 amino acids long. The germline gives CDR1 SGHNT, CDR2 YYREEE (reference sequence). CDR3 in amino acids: CASSFGQGALRGTEQYF. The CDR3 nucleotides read TGTGCCAGCAGCTTTGGACAGGGGGCTCTACGGGGAACCGAGCAGTACTTC.

CDR3 protein: CASSLDDIRTDTQYF. Here the CDR3 DNA reads TGTGCCAGCAGCTTAGATGATATCAGGACAGATACGCAGTATTTT. This chain uses TRBV7-6 with TRBJ2-3; D ambiguous. This CDR3 is built from 15 residues. V shed 1 base and J shed 3 bases, with 11 bases lying between them. The germline CDR1 and CDR2 sequences are SGHVS and FNYEAQ.

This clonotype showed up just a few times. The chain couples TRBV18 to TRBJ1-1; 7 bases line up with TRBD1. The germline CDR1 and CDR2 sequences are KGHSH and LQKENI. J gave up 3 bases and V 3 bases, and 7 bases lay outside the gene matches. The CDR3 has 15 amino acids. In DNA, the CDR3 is TGTGCCAGCTCACCGATGGCCAGGGGGGACACTGAAGCTTTCTTT. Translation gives CASSPMARGDTEAFF.

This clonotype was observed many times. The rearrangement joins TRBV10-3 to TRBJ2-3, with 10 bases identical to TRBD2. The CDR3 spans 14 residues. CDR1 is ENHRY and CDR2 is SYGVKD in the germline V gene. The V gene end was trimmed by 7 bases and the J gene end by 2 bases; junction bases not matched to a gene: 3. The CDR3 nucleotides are TGTGCCATCATGGGGACTAGCGACACAGATACGCAGTATTTT. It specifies CAIMGTSDTDTQYF.

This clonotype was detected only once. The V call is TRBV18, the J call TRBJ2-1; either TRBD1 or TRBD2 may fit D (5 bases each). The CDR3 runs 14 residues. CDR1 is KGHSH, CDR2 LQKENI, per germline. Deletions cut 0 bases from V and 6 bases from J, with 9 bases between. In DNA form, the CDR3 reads TGTGCCAGCTCACCACCGGGACCCAGCAATGAGCAGTTCTTC. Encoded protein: CASSPPGPSNEQFF.

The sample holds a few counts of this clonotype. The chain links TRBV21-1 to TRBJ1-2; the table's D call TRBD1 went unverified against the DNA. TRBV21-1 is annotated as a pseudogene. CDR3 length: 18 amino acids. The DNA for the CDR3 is TGTGCCAGCAGCAAATTGCCTTGTACAGGAGGAGGAGACTATGGCTACACCTTC. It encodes CASSKLPCTGGGDYGYTF.

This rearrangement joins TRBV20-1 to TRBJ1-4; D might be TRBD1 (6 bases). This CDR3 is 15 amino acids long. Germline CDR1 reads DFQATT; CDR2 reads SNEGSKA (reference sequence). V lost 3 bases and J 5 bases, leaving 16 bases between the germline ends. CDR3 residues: CSARVEDSPNEKLFF. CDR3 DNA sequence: TGCAGTGCTAGGGTTGAGGACAGTCCAAATGAAAAACTGTTTTTT.

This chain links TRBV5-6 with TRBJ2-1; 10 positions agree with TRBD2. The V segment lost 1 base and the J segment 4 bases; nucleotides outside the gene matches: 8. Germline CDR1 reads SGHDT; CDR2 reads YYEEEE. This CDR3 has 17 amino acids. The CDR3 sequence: CASSLPPAGGPYNEQFF. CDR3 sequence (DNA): TGTGCCAGCAGCTTGCCGCCAGCGGGGGGGCCATACAATGAGCAGTTCTTC.

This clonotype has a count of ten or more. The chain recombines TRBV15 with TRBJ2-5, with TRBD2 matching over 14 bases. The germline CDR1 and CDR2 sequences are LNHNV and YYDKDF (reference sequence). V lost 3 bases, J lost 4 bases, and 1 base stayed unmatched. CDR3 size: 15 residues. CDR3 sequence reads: CATSRTSGGAETQYF. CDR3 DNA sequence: TGTGCCACCAGCAGGACTAGCGGGGGGGCAGAGACCCAGTACTTC.

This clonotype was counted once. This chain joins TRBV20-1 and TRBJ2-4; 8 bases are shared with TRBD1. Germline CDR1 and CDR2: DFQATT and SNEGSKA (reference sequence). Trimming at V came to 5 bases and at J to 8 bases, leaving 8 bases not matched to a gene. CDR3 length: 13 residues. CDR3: CSAFLRGPDIQYF. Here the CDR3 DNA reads TGCAGTGCTTTCCTCAGGGGGCCGGACATTCAGTACTTC.

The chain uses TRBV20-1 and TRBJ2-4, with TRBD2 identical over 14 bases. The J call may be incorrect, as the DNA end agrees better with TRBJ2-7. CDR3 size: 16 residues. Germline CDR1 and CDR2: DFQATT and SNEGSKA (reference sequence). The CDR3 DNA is TGCAGTGCTAGAGTAACAAGGACTAGCGGGAGGTTCGAGCAGTACTTC. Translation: CSARVTRTSGRFEQYF.

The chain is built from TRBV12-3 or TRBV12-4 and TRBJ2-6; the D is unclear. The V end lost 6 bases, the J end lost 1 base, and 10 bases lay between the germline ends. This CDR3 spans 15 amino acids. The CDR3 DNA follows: TGTGCCAGCAGCTATAGGATATCTGGGGCCAACGTCCTGACTTTC. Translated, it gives CASSYRISGANVLTF.

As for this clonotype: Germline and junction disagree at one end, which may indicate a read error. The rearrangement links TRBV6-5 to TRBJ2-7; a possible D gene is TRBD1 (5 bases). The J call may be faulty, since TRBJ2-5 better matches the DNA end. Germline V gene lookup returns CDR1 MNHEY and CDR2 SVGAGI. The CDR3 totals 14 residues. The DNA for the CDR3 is TGTGCCAGCAGTTACTCGATAGGACAAGCGACCCAGTACTTC. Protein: CASSYSIGQATQYF.